The sequence of this T cell receptor beta chain was determined in a study of CD8 T cells in Susac syndrome. Broader study findings: As the study acknowledged, the number of individuals who were part of its TCR sequencing and HLA analysis was relatively small.

Negative isolation was used for CD8+ and CD4+ T cells, and FACS enrichment was applied to TEMRA cells. V lost 5 bases, J lost 14 bases, and 18 bases lay in between. This CDR3 comprises 12 residues. Germline V gene sequence: CDR1 PRHDT, CDR2 FYEKMQ (reference sequence). It was with random hexamers that roughly 0.5 to 1 ug RNA was reverse transcribed. TCR beta CDR3 was amplified by immunoSEQ multiplex PCR. This amplification extended across 54 Vbeta and 13 Jbeta segments. TCRdb reprocessed the immunoSEQ multiplex PCR reads via MiXCR and lists one record per CDR3 protein. The table lists about 150,000 distinct CDR3 sequences, about 94% of them singletons. In its sample, this clonotype was seen once. Its antigen is not known.

The sequenced sample was CD8+ T cells from PBMCs. This chain connects TRBV13 to TRBJ2-5, with a weak D call TRBD2 (6 bases). This clonotype was obtained from a human donor with multiple sclerosis. The CDR3 coding sequence is TGTGCCAGCAGCCTTGGGACTGCGAGGATCTACTTC. Its protein is CASSLGTARIYF.